This record concerns one T cell receptor beta chain sequence. Its specificity is not known. This sample stems from a study of CD8 T cells in ankylosing spondylitis. This CDR3 has 14 amino acids. Losses at the gene ends were 6 bases for V and 2 bases for J; bases not matched to a gene: 4. Looked up from germline, CDR1 is ENHRY and CDR2 is SYGVKD. TCRdb reprocessed the 5' RACE reads via MiXCR and lists one record per CDR3 protein. Among approximately 550,000 distinct CDR3 sequences, roughly an eighth were seen once, and the ten largest hold 6.5% to 7%. Study conclusions and caveats: Existing reports had already noted some motif variants in reactive arthritis synovial fluid and blood. Seven to nine highly homologous variants formed a TCR beta motif that appeared characteristic of ankylosing spondylitis blood. Peripheral blood held disease-linked clones only at relatively low frequency, and these were CD8+.

The sample taken for sequencing was blood, either unsorted or a sorted T cell fraction (not recorded which). The sequence was collected from a male donor with ankylosing spondylitis. The gene calls are TRBV10-3 and TRBJ2-3, with 8 bases identical to TRBD1. The CDR3 nucleotides read TGTGCCATCAGCAGACAGGGGACCACAGATACGCAGTATTTT. Encoded protein: CAISRQGTTDTQYF.